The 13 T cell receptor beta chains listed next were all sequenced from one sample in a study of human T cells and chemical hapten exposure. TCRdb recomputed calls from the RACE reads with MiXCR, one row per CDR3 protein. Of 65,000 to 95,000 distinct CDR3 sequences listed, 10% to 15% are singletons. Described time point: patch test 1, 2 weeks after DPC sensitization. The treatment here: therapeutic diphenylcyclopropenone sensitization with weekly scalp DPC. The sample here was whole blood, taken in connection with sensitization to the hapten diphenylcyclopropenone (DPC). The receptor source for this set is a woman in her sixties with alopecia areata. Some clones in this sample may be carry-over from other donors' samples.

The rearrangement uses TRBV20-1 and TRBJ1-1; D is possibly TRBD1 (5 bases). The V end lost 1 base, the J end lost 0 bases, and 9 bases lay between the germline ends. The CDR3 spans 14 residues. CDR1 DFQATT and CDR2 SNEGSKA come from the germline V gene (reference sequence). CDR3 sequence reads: CSARVRGVNTEAFF. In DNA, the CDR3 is TGCAGTGCTAGAGTCAGAGGGGTGAACACTGAAGCTTTCTTT.

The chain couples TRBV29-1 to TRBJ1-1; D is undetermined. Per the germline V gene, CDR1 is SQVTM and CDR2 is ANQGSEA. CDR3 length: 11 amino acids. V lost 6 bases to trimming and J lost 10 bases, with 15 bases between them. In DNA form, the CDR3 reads TGCAGCGTACCCAGGTCCCCGGGAGCTTTCTTT. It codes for CSVPRSPGAFF.

CDR3 nucleotide sequence: TGTGCCAGCAGCTCGAACCGGGACGCCTCCTACGAGCAGTACTTC. This translates into CASSSNRDASYEQYF. J is TRBJ2-7 and V is TRBV6-2 or TRBV6-3; D might be TRBD1 or TRBD2, each matching 5 bases. V dropped 6 bases and J dropped 0 bases, with 15 bases sitting between them. The CDR3 loop spans 15 amino acids. Germline-derived CDR1 and CDR2 are MNHEY and SVGEGT.

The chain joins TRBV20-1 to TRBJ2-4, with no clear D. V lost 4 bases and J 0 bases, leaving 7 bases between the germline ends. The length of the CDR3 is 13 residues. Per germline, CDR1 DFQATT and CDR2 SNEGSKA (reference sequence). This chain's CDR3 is CSAIGPAKNIQYF. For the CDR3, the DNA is TGCAGTGCTATAGGGCCAGCCAAAAACATTCAGTACTTC.

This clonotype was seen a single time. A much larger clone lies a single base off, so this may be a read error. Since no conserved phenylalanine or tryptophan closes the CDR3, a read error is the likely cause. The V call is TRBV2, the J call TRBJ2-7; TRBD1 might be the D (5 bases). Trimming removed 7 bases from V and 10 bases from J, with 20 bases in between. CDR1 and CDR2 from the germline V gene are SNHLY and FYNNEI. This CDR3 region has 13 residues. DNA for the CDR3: TGTGCCAGCACAGGGTTTCCCGGTTCGGAACAGTACTCC. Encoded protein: CASTGFPGSEQYS.

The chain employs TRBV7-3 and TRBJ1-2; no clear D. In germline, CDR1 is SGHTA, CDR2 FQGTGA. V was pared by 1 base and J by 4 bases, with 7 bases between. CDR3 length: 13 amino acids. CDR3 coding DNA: TGTGCCAGCAGCTTAAGCAGGATCTATGGCTACACCTTC. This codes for CASSLSRIYGYTF.

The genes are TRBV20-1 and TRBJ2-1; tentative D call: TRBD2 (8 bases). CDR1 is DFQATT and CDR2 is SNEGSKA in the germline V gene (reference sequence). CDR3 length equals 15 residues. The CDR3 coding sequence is TGCAGCCAGACAGGGAAGCGGGGGAATTACAATGAGCAGTTCTTC. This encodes CSQTGKRGNYNEQFF.

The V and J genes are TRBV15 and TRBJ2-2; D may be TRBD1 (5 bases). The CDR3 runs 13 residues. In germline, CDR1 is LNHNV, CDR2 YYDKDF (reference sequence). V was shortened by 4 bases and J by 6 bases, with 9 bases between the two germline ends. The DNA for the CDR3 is TGTGCCACCAGCAAAAGGGGTGCCGGGGAGCTGTTTTTT. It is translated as CATSKRGAGELFF. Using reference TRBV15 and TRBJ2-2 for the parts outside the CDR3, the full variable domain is DAMVIQNPRYQVTQFGKPVTLSCSQTLNHNVMYWYQQKSSQAPKLLFHYYDKDFNNEADTPDNFQSRRPNTSFCFLDIRSPGLGDTAMYLCATSKRGAGELFFGEGSRLTVL.

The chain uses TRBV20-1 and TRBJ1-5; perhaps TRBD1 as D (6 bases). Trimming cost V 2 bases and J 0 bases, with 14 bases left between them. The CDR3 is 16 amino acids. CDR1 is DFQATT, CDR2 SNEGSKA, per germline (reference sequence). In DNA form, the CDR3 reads TGCAGTGCTAGAAAAACAGGGATAGGTAGCAATCAGCCCCAGCATTTT. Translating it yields CSARKTGIGSNQPQHF.

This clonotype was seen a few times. CDR3: CASSDSAGSSYEQYF. As DNA, the CDR3 is TGTGCCAGCAGTGACTCTGCGGGGAGCTCCTACGAGCAGTACTTC. The V gene is TRBV6-4, the J gene TRBJ2-7; the D gene is possibly TRBD2 (6 bases). CDR3 size: 15 residues. The germline CDR1 and CDR2 sequences are MRHNA and SNTAGT. Deletions cut 0 bases from V and 0 bases from J, with 9 bases between.

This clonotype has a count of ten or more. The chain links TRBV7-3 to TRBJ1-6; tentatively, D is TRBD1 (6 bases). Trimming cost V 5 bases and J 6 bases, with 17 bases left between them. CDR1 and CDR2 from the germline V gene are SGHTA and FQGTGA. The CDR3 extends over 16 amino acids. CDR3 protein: CASSQGGAGFNSPLHF. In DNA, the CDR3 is TGTGCCAGCAGCCAAGGGGGGGCAGGGTTTAATTCACCCCTCCACTTT.

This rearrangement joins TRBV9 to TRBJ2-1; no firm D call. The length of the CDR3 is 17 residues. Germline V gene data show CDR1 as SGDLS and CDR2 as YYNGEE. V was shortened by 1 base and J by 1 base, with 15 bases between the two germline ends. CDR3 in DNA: TGTGCCAGCAGCGTAAGGTCAGCCCCCCTTTCCTACAATGAGCAGTTCTTC. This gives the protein CASSVRSAPLSYNEQFF.

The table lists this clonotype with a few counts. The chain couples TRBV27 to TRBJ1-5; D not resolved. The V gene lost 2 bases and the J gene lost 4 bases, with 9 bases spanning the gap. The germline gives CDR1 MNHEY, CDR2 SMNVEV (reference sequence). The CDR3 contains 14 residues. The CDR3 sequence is CASSLGPVNQPQHF. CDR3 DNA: TGTGCCAGCAGTTTAGGGCCAGTTAATCAGCCCCAGCATTTT.